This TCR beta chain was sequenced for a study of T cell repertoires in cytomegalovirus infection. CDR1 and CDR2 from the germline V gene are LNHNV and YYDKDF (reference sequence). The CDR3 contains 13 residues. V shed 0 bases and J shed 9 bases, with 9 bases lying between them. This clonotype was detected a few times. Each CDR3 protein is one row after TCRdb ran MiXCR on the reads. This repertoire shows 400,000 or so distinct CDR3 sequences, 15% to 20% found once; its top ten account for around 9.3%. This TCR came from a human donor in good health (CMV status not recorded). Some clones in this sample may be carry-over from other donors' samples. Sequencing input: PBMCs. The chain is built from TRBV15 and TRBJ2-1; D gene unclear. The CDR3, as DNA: TGTGCCACCAGCAGAGATCAGTATAGTGAGCAGTTCTTC. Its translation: CATSRDQYSEQFF.